Following are 11 T cell receptor beta chains from one sample sequenced in a study of blood T cell repertoires in COVID-19. This table comes from immunoSEQ multiplex PCR, and its TCRdb copy is limited to in-frame clones, with some not included. Altogether about 160,000 clones are present, more than 65% being singletons, with the ten largest covering approximately 7.6%. The sequencing input was peripheral blood. The source of these receptors is a woman between 55 and 75 years old with COVID-19, enrolled during active disease.

The V call is TRBV28, the J call TRBJ1-4, with D possibly being TRBD1 (6 bases). V lost 4 bases and J lost 8, with 14 bases in between. The CDR3 sequence is 14 residues long. Germline CDR1 MDHEN, CDR2 SYDVKM. This chain's CDR3 is CASSYAQGLEKLFF. In DNA, the CDR3 is TGTGCCAGCAGTTACGCTCAGGGGCTCGAAAAACTGTTTTTT.

Concerning this clone: A read error may account for a junction end that differs from germline. The gene calls are TRBV2 and TRBJ1-2; D uncertain. CDR1 is SNHLY and CDR2 is FYNNEI in the germline V gene. The CDR3 runs to 14 residues. This CDR3 reads CASREGLLLYGYTF. CDR3 bases: TGTGCCAGCAGAGAAGGACTGCTGCTCTATGGCTACACCTTC. The variable domain in full, completed from reference TRBV2 and TRBJ1-2, reads EPEVTQTPSHQVTQMGQEVILRCVPISNHLYFYWYRQILGQKVEFLVSFYNNEISEKSEIFDDQFSVERPDGSNFTLKIRSTKLEDSAMYFCASREGLLLYGYTFGSGTRLTVV.

V gene TRBV11-3 combines with J gene TRBJ2-5; D is ambiguous. The ends were cut back, 0 bases at V and 2 bases at J, with 4 bases in the middle. CDR1 SGHNT and CDR2 YENEEA come from the germline V gene. This CDR3 contains 13 residues. The chain's CDR3 is CASSLDSQETQYF. CDR3 nucleotide sequence: TGTGCCAGCAGCTTAGACAGTCAAGAGACCCAGTACTTC.

This clone has a handful of counts. The rearrangement links TRBV3-1 (or the pseudogene TRBV3-2) to TRBJ2-2, with 7 nucleotides matching TRBD1. Germline-derived CDR1 and CDR2 are LGHDT and YNNKEL (reference sequence). V was pared by 3 bases and J by 0 bases, with 16 bases of the junction left unmatched. The CDR3 extends over 20 amino acids. The CDR3 loop is CASSHILFLQGSANTGELFF. The DNA for the CDR3 is TGTGCCAGCAGCCATATCCTCTTTTTACAGGGGTCCGCGAACACCGGGGAGCTGTTTTTT.

The V and J genes are TRBV19 and TRBJ1-2; D gene uncertain. CDR3 length equals 13 residues. Germline lookup yields CDR1 LNHDA and CDR2 SQIVND (reference sequence). Trimming pared 2 bases from V and 7 bases from J, leaving 11 bases between. The DNA of the CDR3 is TGTGCCAGTAGTATAATTGAGGCCGGTGGCTACACCTTC. The encoded protein is CASSIIEAGGYTF.

Worth noting for this clone: The sample has other DNA sequences that encode this CDR3 too. This rearrangement joins TRBV5-6 to TRBJ1-3; 7 positions agree with TRBD1. This CDR3 spans 17 amino acids. The V gene's germline CDR1 is SGHDT and CDR2 YYEEEE. J gave up 0 bases and V 4 bases, and 10 bases lay outside the gene matches. The CDR3 reads CASSPAPGGHSGNTIYF. CDR3 nucleotides: TGTGCCAGCAGCCCGGCACCAGGGGGACACTCTGGAAACACCATATATTTT. The full variable domain, its missing parts supplied by reference TRBV5-6 and TRBJ1-3, is DAGVTQSPTHLIKTRGQQVTLRCSPKSGHDTVSWYQQALGQGPQFIFQYYEEEERQRGNFPDRFSGHQFPNYSSELNVNALLLGDSALYLCASSPAPGGHSGNTIYFGEGSWLTVV.

V and J are TRBV19 and TRBJ1-1, with 8 bases fitting TRBD1. Germline V gene data show CDR1 as LNHDA and CDR2 as SQIVND (reference sequence). The CDR3 sequence is 14 residues long. The V and J ends lost 6 bases and 5 bases, in that order; junction bases with no gene match: 8. The CDR3 loop is CASRQGAGLTEAFF. DNA of the CDR3: TGTGCCAGTAGGCAGGGGGCAGGTTTAACTGAAGCTTTCTTT.

The gene calls are TRBV28 and TRBJ2-7; TRBD2 aligns across 9 bases. The CDR3 covers 13 residues. After removal of 7 bases from V and 4 bases from J, the junction contained 5 bases not matched to a gene. Germline CDR1 and CDR2: MDHEN and SYDVKM. In DNA, the CDR3 is TGTGCCAGCAAGGCGGGAGGGTTTTACGAGCAGTACTTC. Translating it yields CASKAGGFYEQYF.

This chain uses TRBV10-3 with TRBJ2-7, with TRBD2 matching over 7 bases. The CDR3 is 14 amino acids. Trimming took 3 bases from V and 7 from J; bases not matched to a gene: 9. The germline gives CDR1 ENHRY, CDR2 SYGVKD. CDR3 coding DNA: TGTGCCATCAGTGAACGCGGGAGTGAGAGTGAGCAGTACTTC. This translates into CAISERGSESEQYF.

This clone was counted a single time. The chain has TRBV19 and TRBJ1-5; possibly TRBD1 for D (6 bases). The V end was cut by 1 base, the J end by 1 base, with 14 bases between. The CDR3 is made up of 17 amino acids. Germline CDR1 LNHDA, CDR2 SQIVND (reference sequence). CDR3 residues: CASSIGPQGTSNQPQHF. CDR3 in DNA: TGTGCCAGTAGTATAGGGCCCCAGGGGACGAGCAATCAGCCCCAGCATTTT.

CDR3 sequence: CASSLATSGGNTGELFF. CDR3 sequence (DNA): TGTGCCAGCAGCTTAGCCACTAGCGGGGGGAACACCGGGGAGCTGTTTTTT. The rearrangement links TRBV7-6 to TRBJ2-2, with 11 bases matching TRBD2. The V and J ends lost 0 bases and 1 base, in that order; junction bases with no gene match: 1. Germline CDR1 and CDR2: SGHVS and FNYEAQ. This CDR3 contains 17 residues.